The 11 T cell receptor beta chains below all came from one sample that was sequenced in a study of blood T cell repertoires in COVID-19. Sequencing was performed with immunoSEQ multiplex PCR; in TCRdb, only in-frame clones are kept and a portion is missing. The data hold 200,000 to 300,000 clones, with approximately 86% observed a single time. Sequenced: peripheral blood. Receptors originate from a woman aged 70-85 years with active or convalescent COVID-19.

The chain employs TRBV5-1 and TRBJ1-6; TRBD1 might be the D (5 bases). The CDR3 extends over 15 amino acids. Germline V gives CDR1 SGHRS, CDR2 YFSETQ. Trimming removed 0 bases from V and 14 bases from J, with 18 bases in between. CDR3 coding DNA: TGCGCCAGCAGCTTGGAGTGGGGACTGGCCTCGGCCCTCCACTTT. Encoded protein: CASSLEWGLASALHF.

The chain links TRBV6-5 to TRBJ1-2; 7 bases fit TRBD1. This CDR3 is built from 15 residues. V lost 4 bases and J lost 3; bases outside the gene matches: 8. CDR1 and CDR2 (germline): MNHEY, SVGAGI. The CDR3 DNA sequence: TGTGCCAGCAGTTCCGCAGGGGGGCCTGACTATGGCTACACCTTC. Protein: CASSSAGGPDYGYTF.

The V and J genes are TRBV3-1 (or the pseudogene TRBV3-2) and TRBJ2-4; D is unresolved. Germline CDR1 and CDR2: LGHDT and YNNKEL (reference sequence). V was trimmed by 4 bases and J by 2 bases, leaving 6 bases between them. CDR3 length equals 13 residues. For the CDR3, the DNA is TGTGCCAGCAGCCCCCCCTCCAAAAACATTCAGTACTTC. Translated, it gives CASSPPSKNIQYF.

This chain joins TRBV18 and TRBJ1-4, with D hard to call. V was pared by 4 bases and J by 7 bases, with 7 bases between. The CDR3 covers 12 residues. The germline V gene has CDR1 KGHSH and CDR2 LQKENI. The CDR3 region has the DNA TGTGCCAGCTCACTTAGAGGTGAAAAACTGTTTTTT. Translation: CASSLRGEKLFF.

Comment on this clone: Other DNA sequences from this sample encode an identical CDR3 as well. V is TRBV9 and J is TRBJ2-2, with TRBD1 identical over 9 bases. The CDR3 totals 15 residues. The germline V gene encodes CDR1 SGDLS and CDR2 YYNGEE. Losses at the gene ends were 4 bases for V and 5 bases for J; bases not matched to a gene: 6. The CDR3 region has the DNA TGTGCCAGCAGCCCGGGACAGGGAGGTACCGGGGAGCTGTTTTTT. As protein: CASSPGQGGTGELFF.

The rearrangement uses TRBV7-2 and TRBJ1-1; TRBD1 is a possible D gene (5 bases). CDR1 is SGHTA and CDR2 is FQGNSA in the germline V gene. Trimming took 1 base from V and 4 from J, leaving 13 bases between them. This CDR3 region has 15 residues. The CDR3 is CASSLVGGVGTEAFF. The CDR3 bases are TGTGCCAGCAGCTTAGTTGGGGGGGTGGGCACTGAAGCTTTCTTT.

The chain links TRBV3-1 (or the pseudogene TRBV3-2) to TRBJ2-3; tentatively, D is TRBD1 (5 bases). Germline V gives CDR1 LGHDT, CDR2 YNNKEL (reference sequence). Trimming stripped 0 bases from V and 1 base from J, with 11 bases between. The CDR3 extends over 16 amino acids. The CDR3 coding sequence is TGTGCCAGCAGCCAAGAACCAGGCAGGGGCACAGATACGCAGTATTTT. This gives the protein CASSQEPGRGTDTQYF.

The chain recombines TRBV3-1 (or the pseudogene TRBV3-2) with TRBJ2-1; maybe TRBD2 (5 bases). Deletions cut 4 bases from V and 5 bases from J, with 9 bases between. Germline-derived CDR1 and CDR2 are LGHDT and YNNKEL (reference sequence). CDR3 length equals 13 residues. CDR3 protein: CASSPDYHNEQFF. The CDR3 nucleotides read TGTGCCAGCAGCCCCGACTACCACAATGAGCAGTTCTTC.

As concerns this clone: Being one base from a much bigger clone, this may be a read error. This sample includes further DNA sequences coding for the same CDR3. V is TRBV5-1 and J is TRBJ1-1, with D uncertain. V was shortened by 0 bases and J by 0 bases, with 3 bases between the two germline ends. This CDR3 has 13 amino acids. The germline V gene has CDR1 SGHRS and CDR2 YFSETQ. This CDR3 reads CASSLAVNTEAFF. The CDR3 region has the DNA TGCGCCAGCAGCTTGGCGGTGAACACTGAAGCTTTCTTT.

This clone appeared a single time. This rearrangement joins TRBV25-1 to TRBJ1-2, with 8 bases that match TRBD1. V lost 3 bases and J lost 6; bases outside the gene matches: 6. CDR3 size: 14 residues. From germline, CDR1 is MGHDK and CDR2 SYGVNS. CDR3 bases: TGTGCCAGCAGTGACCCGGACAGGGCAAATGGCTACACCTTC. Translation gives CASSDPDRANGYTF.

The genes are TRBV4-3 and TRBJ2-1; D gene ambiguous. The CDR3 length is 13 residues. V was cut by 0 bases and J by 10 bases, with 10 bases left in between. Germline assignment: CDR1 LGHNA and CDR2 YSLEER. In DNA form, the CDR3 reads TGCGCCAGCAGCCAAGATCGGCGGCCAGAGCAGTTCTTC. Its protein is CASSQDRRPEQFF.